These 8 T cell receptor delta chains share one sample of origin, sequenced in a study of γδ T cells in repeated Plasmodium falciparum infection. TCRdb made new clone calls on the multiplex PCR reads using CATT. The sample yields 70,000 to 95,000 delta-chain clones, about 1.5% seen once. Vgamma9/Vdelta2+ and Vdelta2-negative gammadelta T cells were flow-sorted from PBMC for bulk sequencing. Sequenced material: gamma-delta T cells from blood. Every receptor here comes from a pool of human donors (malaria-infected and uninfected, not separated).

This clone was observed a few times. The chain is built from TRDV1 and TRDJ1, with D possibly matching TRDD2 (7 bases). TCRdb is silent on the J gene; assignment here came from matching the DNA to germline. V lost 5 bases and J lost 0, with 28 bases in between. CDR1 and CDR2 from the germline V gene are TSWWSYY and QGS. This CDR3 region has 20 residues. The CDR3 reads CALGNGDPSFGYPYTDKLIF. Here the CDR3 DNA reads TGTGCTCTTGGGAACGGGGACCCTTCCTTCGGATACCCGTACACCGATAAACTCATCTTT.

This clone was detected only a few times. TCRdb shows a much larger clone's protein in place of this DNA's translation, and the two differ at residue 3, likely through a read error; the protein shown is translated from the DNA. The chain couples TRDV2 to TRDJ3; 13 bases line up with TRDD3. The J gene, missing from TCRdb, was assigned here through DNA to germline matching. Germline V lookup: CDR1 GEAIGNYY, CDR2 EKD. The CDR3 extends over 19 amino acids. CDR3 loop: CARDSILGDTTWDTRQMFF. Here the CDR3 DNA reads TGTGCCCGTGACTCTATACTGGGGGATACGACCTGGGACACCCGACAGATGTTTTTC.

This clone was recorded at least ten times. This DNA translates differently at residue 4 from the TCRdb protein, which is that of a much larger clone; a read error is likely, and the protein shown is the DNA's own translation. The genes are TRDV1 and TRDJ1; TRDD2 matches at 9 bases. V shed 7 bases, J shed 3 bases, and the junction held 18 bases outside the gene matches. CDR1 TSWWSYY and CDR2 QGS come from the germline V gene. This CDR3 is 18 amino acids long. The DNA of the CDR3 is TGTGCTCTTGTGGGGGGCCTTCCTACACATGAGCGGGCCGATAAACTCATCTTT. Translation gives CALVGGLPTHERADKLIF.

In the case of this clone: TCRdb lists the protein of a much larger clone for this DNA, which differs at residue 5, so this is likely a read error; the protein given here is translated from the DNA itself. J is TRDJ2 and V is TRDV2; D may be TRDD3 (5 bases). Germline V lookup: CDR1 GEAIGNYY, CDR2 EKD. The length of the CDR3 is 16 residues. V dropped 2 bases and J dropped 4 bases, with 16 bases sitting between them. CDR3 sequence reads: CACDKIGVGETAQLFF. CDR3 DNA: TGTGCCTGTGACAAAATTGGGGTGGGAGAGACAGCACAACTCTTCTTT.

A note on this clone: The TCRdb protein comes from a much larger clone and disagrees with this DNA's translation at residue 15, likely due to a read error; the protein given here is derived from the DNA. Called V gene: TRDV1; the J gene was not called; TRDD3, the table's D call, was not compared with the DNA. Germline loops: CDR1 TSWWSYY, CDR2 QGS. The CDR3 runs to 22 residues. The CDR3 loop is CALGETLRLAYKRLEAPGGLIF. CDR3 nucleotide sequence: TGTGCTCTTGGGGAAACTCTTAGGTTGGCCTACAAGAGGCTGGAGGCCCCGGGTGGGCTCATCTTT.

In its sample, this clone was seen a few times. The mismatch at residue 7 between this DNA's translation and the TCRdb protein of a much larger clone likely reflects a read error; the protein shown is translated from the DNA. This sequence joins TRDV1 and TRDJ1; 8 positions match TRDD3. The J gene is absent in TCRdb and was assigned here via DNA matching to germline. Germline V gives CDR1 TSWWSYY, CDR2 QGS. The CDR3 covers 20 residues. V lost 0 bases to trimming and J lost 4 bases; unmatched junction nucleotides: 19. The CDR3 region is CALGELGAPTVVGDVDKLIF. CDR3 nucleotides: TGTGCTCTTGGGGAACTGGGAGCGCCTACTGTGGTGGGGGATGTCGATAAACTCATCTTT.

This clone was picked up a small number of times. Only one base separates this from a far larger clonotype, so it likely reflects a read error. The sample contains more than one DNA sequence encoding this CDR3. This chain links TRDV1 with TRDJ1; 12 bases map to TRDD3. Because TCRdb records no J gene, it was assigned here through a match of the DNA to germline. The germline CDR1 and CDR2 sequences are TSWWSYY and QGS. With 3 bases clipped from V and 0 bases from J, the junction kept 11 bases outside the gene matches. This CDR3 spans 19 amino acids. In DNA form, the CDR3 reads TGTGCTCTTGGGGAGGGTCGGATCTGGGGGATACGGTACACCGATAAACTCATCTTT. Its protein is CALGEGRIWGIRYTDKLIF.

In its sample, this clone was seen a few times. A far larger clone lies a single base away; this is likely a read error. This specimen includes other DNA sequences encoding the same CDR3. The rearrangement links TRDV3 to TRDJ2, with 12 bases fitting TRDD3. In the absence of a J gene in TCRdb, the DNA was matched to germline to assign it here. The ends lost 3 bases at V and 4 bases at J; junction bases unmatched: 30. The CDR3 is made up of 23 amino acids. The germline gives CDR1 TVYSNPD, CDR2 GDNSRS (reference sequence). The DNA for the CDR3 is TGTGCCTTCCAAAGGAAAAAATTCCTACGGTACTGGGGGATACCATGGCCGACAGCACAACTCTTCTTT. The encoded protein is CAFQRKKFLRYWGIPWPTAQLFF.